This entry is about one T cell receptor beta chain. This CDR3 is 14 amino acids long. The germline gives CDR1 SNHLY, CDR2 FYNNEI. Trimming cost V 3 bases and J 3 bases; bases outside gene matches: 4. This entry is derived from a study of cytomegalovirus exposure and HLA in healthy donors. With 60 Vbeta and 13 Jbeta primers, the PCR was carried out. The data were produced by immunoSEQ multiplex PCR, yet TCRdb's version contains in-frame clones alone and is incomplete. The top ten clones hold just under 3% of a sample with around 190,000 clones, around 77% of them seen once. This TCR came from a woman younger than 45 in good health and CMV-seronegative. Material: PBMCs. V gene TRBV2 combines with J gene TRBJ2-7; TRBD1 agrees at 8 bases. Here the CDR3 DNA reads TGTGCCAGCAGTGAGGGGACAGGCTTCTACGAGCAGTACTTC. This translates into CASSEGTGFYEQYF.